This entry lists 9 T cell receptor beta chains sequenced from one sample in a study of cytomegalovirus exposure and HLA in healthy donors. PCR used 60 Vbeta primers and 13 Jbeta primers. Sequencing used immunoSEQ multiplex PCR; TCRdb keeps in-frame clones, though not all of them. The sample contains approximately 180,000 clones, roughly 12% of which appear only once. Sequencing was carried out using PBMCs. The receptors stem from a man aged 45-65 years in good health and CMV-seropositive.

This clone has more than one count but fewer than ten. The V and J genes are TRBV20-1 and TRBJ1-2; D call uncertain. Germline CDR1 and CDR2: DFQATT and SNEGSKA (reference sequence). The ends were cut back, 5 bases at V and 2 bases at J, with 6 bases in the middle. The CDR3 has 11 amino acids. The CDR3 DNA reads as TGCAGTGCTTTGTCAAACTATGGCTACACCTTC. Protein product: CSALSNYGYTF.

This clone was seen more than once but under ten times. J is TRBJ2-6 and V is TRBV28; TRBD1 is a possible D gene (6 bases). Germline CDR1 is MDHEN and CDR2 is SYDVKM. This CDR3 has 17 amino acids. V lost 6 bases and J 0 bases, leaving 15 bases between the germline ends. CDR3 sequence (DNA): TGTGCCAGCAGCCCCGGGACACGACCCTCTGGGGCCAACGTCCTGACTTTC. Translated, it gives CASSPGTRPSGANVLTF. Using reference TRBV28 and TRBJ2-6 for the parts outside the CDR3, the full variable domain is DVKVTQSSRYLVKRTGEKVFLECVQDMDHENMFWYRQDPGLGLRLIYFSYDVKMKEKGDIPEGYSVSREKKERFSLILESASTNQTSMYLCASSPGTRPSGANVLTFGAGSRLTVL.

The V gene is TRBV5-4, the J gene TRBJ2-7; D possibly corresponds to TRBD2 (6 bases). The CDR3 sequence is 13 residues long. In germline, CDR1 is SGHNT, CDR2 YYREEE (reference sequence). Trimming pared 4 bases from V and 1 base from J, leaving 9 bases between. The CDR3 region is CASSPSASYEQYF. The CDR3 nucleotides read TGTGCCAGCAGCCCTAGCGCGTCCTACGAGCAGTACTTC.

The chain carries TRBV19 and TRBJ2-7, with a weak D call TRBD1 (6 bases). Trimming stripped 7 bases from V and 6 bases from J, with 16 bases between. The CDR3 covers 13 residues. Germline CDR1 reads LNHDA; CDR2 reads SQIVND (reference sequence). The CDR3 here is CASKQDSISEQYF. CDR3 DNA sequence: TGTGCCAGTAAACAGGACAGTATATCCGAGCAGTACTTC.

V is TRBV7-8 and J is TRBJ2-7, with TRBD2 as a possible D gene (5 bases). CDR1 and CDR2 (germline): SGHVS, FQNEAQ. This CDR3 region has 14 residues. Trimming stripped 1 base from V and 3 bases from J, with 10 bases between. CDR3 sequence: CASSLDGVVYEQYF. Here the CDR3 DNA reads TGTGCCAGCAGCTTAGACGGGGTCGTCTACGAGCAGTACTTC.

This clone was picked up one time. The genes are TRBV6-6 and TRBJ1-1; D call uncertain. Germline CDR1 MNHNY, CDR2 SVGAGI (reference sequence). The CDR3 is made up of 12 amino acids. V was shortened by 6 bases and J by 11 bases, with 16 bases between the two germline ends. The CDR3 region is CASRDPPEEAFF. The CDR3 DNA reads TGTGCCAGCAGGGACCCGCCGGAGGAGGCTTTCTTT.

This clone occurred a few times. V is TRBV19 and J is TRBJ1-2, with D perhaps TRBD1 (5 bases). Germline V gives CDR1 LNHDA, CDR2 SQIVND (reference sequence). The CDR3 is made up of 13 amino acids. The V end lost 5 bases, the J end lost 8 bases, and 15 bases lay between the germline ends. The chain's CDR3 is CASSPSSRGGYTF. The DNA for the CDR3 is TGTGCCAGTAGTCCGTCTAGCCGGGGGGGCTACACCTTC.

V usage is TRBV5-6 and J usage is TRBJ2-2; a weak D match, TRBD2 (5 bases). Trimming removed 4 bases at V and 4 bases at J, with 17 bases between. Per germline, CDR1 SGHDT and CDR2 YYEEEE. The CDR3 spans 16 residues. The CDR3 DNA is TGTGCCAGCAGCCGAGGAGGAGGCGGTGGCACCGGGGAGCTGTTTTTT. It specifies CASSRGGGGGTGELFF.

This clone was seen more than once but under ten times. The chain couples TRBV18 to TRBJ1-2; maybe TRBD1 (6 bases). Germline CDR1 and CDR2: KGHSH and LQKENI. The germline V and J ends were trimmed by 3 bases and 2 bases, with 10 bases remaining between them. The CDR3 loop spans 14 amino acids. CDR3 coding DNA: TGTGCCAGCTCACCTAACAGGGTAAACTATGGCTACACCTTC. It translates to CASSPNRVNYGYTF.